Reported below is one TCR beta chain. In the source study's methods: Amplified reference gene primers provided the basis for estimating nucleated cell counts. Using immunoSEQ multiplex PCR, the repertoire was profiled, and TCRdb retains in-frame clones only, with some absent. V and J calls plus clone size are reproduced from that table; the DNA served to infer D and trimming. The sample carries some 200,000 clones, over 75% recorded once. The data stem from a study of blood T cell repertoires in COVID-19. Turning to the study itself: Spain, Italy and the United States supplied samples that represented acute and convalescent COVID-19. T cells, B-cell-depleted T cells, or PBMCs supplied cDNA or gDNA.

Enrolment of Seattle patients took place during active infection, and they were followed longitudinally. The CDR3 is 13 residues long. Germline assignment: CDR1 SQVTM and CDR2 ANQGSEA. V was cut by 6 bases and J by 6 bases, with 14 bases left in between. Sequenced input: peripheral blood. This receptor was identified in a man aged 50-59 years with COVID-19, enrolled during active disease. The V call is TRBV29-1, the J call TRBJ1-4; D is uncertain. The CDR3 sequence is CSVLRPEDEKLFF. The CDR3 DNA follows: TGCAGCGTCCTACGACCCGAGGATGAAAAACTGTTTTTT.